This entry features one TCR beta chain sequence. The antigen is undetermined. There was relapse after autologous stem cell transplantation in every patient, and there was variation in brentuximab vedotin exposure. These data come from a study of PD-1 blockade in classical Hodgkin lymphoma. Broader study findings: CD4+ TCR diversity climbed significantly by C4D1, unlike CD8+ TCR diversity. There remain no defined causes for the repertoire differences, which possibly reflect disease activity or prior therapy.

Only in-frame clones appear in the TCRdb table, and some are missing; sequencing was by immunoSEQ multiplex PCR. The table lists fewer than 100,000 clones, under 90% of them singletons. CDR3 length: 14 residues. J gave up 3 bases and V 6 bases, and 6 bases lay outside the gene matches. Looked up from germline, CDR1 is MDHEN and CDR2 is SYDVKM. This chain uses TRBV28 with TRBJ1-1; 8 bases agree with TRBD1. This sequence originates from a human donor with classical Hodgkin lymphoma. The source was peripheral blood mononuclear cells (PBMCs), collected at baseline. The DNA of the CDR3 is TGTGCCAGCAGCCTGGACAGGGTCCACACTGAAGCTTTCTTT. Translation gives CASSLDRVHTEAFF. Filled out from reference TRBV28 and TRBJ1-1, the complete variable domain reads DVKVTQSSRYLVKRTGEKVFLECVQDMDHENMFWYRQDPGLGLRLIYFSYDVKMKEKGDIPEGYSVSREKKERFSLILESASTNQTSMYLCASSLDRVHTEAFFGQGTRLTVV.